The 20 T cell receptor beta chains presented below share a single source sample, sequenced in a study of blood T cell repertoires in COVID-19 (dated by TCRdb to the early 2020s). Library prep was done by the immunoSEQ multiplex PCR assay. TCRdb retrieved this table from immuneACCESS and kept in-frame rearrangements only. Not all clones are present; in checked studies, unresolved V genes account for under half, and no reason is known for the remainder. The sample table records about 160,000 clones; roughly 87% of these occur just once. The top ten clonotypes cover roughly 7.3% of the sample. Sequencing was done on a sample of PBMCs or T cells enriched from blood (not recorded which). The receptors shown here come from a woman between 45 and 60 years old who had recovered from COVID-19.

This clone showed up just once. The rearrangement joins TRBV2 to TRBJ1-5; 9 positions match TRBD1. The CDR3 has 16 residues. V shed 6 bases, J shed 1 base, and the junction held 7 bases outside the gene matches. Germline assignment: CDR1 SNHLY and CDR2 FYNNEI. This chain's CDR3 is CASSVGQGMSNQPQHF. The CDR3 DNA follows: TGTGCCAGCAGCGTGGGACAGGGTATGAGCAATCAGCCCCAGCATTTT.

A single count supports this clone. The chain uses TRBV19 and TRBJ2-5; D is perhaps TRBD2 (5 bases). The CDR3 loop spans 16 amino acids. CDR1 and CDR2 (germline): LNHDA, SQIVND (reference sequence). Trimming left V 0 bases short and J 5 bases short, with 16 bases between. The DNA of the CDR3 is TGTGCCAGTAGTATAGATCTTGAGACATCGGGGGAGACCCAGTACTTC. This gives the protein CASSIDLETSGETQYF.

This chain connects TRBV7-2 to TRBJ1-2; 7 nucleotides align to TRBD1. The CDR3 covers 16 residues. Germline CDR1 SGHTA, CDR2 FQGNSA. V trimming: 4 bases; J trimming: 0 bases; junction bases outside the gene matches: 8. The CDR3 is CASSYPQGHTNYGYTF. The CDR3 coding sequence is TGTGCCAGCAGCTACCCACAGGGGCACACTAACTATGGCTACACCTTC.

In its sample, this clone was seen a few times. This chain links TRBV19 with TRBJ1-2, with TRBD1 matching 7 bases. The ends lost 2 bases at V and 8 bases at J; junction bases unmatched: 5. The germline V gene has CDR1 LNHDA and CDR2 SQIVND (reference sequence). CDR3 length equals 13 residues. This chain's CDR3 is CASSITQGSGYTF. The DNA of the CDR3 is TGTGCCAGTAGTATAACACAGGGGAGCGGCTACACCTTC.

The chain couples TRBV11-2 to TRBJ2-2, with D possibly matching TRBD2 (5 bases). This CDR3 has 16 residues. Trimming removed 4 bases at V and 0 bases at J, with 12 bases between. CDR1 and CDR2 from the germline V gene are SGHAT and FQNNGV. The CDR3 sequence is CASSSLTRTNTGELFF. In DNA, the CDR3 is TGTGCCAGCAGCTCCCTCACTAGGACGAACACCGGGGAGCTGTTTTTT. Using reference TRBV11-2 and TRBJ2-2 for the parts outside the CDR3, the full variable domain is EAGVAQSPRYKIIEKRQSVAFWCNPISGHATLYWYQQILGQGPKLLIQFQNNGVVDDSQLPKDRFSAERLKGVDSTLKIQPAKLEDSAVYLCASSSLTRTNTGELFFGEGSRLTVL.

This chain uses TRBV5-1 with TRBJ1-1; D is possibly TRBD1 (5 bases). With 6 bases removed from V and 1 base from J, the gap between germline ends came to 13 bases. Germline-derived CDR1 and CDR2 are SGHRS and YFSETQ. The CDR3 runs 14 residues. CDR3 coding DNA: TGCGCCAGCACCACCTCCACAGGGAACACTGAAGCTTTCTTT. It yields the protein CASTTSTGNTEAFF.

The chain recombines TRBV7-3 with TRBJ2-1; D may be TRBD2 (6 bases). V dropped 1 base and J dropped 3 bases, with 10 bases sitting between them. The CDR3 runs 15 residues. Germline V gives CDR1 SGHTA, CDR2 FQGTGA. CDR3 DNA sequence: TGTGCCAGCAGCTTAAAAGGCGGGATCTACAATGAGCAGTTCTTC. Translating it yields CASSLKGGIYNEQFF.

This chain connects TRBV19 to TRBJ2-7; 10 nucleotides line up with TRBD1. Trimming took 5 bases from V and 0 from J; bases not matched to a gene: 7. The CDR3 extends over 16 amino acids. Germline CDR1 reads LNHDA; CDR2 reads SQIVND (reference sequence). The CDR3 reads CASSPGGQGPSYEQYF. Here the CDR3 DNA reads TGTGCCAGTAGTCCCGGGGGACAGGGGCCCTCCTACGAGCAGTACTTC. The entire variable domain, with the rest obtained from reference TRBV19 and TRBJ2-7, is as follows: DGGITQSPKYLFRKEGQNVTLSCEQNLNHDAMYWYRQDPGQGLRLIYYSQIVNDFQKGDIAEGYSVSREKKESFPLTVTSAQKNPTAFYLCASSPGGQGPSYEQYFGPGTRLTVT.

The chain is built from TRBV2 and TRBJ2-7, with D perhaps TRBD1 (5 bases). Trimming left V 7 bases short and J 6 bases short, with 19 bases between. There are 14 residues in the CDR3. The V gene's germline CDR1 is SNHLY and CDR2 FYNNEI. The CDR3 here is CASIKDKSLSEQYF. Here the CDR3 DNA reads TGTGCCAGCATAAAGGACAAATCCCTATCCGAGCAGTACTTC. The full variable domain, completed using reference TRBV2 and TRBJ2-7, is EPEVTQTPSHQVTQMGQEVILRCVPISNHLYFYWYRQILGQKVEFLVSFYNNEISEKSEIFDDQFSVERPDGSNFTLKIRSTKLEDSAMYFCASIKDKSLSEQYFGPGTRLTVT.

The CDR3 sequence: CASSSGQGDGYTF. As DNA, the CDR3 is TGTGCCAGCAGTTCCGGACAGGGCGACGGCTACACCTTC. The chain carries TRBV27 and TRBJ1-2; 8 bases agree with TRBD1. This CDR3 contains 13 residues. Unmatched junction bases numbered 6, after V lost 4 bases and J lost 8 bases. The germline V gene encodes CDR1 MNHEY and CDR2 SMNVEV (reference sequence).

The V and J genes are TRBV7-8 and TRBJ2-3; 7 bases fit TRBD2. V lost 3 bases, J lost 9 bases, and 15 bases stayed unmatched. The CDR3 has 16 amino acids. CDR1 and CDR2 from the germline V gene are SGHVS and FQNEAQ. This CDR3 reads CASSFRSGRAGGTQYF. In nucleotides, the CDR3 is TGTGCCAGCAGCTTTAGGTCGGGGAGGGCCGGGGGGACGCAGTATTTT.

The chain has TRBV4-1 and TRBJ1-1; no reliable D call. Germline V CDR1 and CDR2: MGHRA, YSYEKL. The CDR3 totals 13 residues. V was cut by 6 bases and J by 0 bases, with 8 bases left in between. The CDR3, as DNA: TGCGCCAGCAGTCCCCTCCTGAACACTGAAGCTTTCTTT. As protein: CASSPLLNTEAFF.

The chain combines TRBV5-1 with TRBJ1-6; tentative D call: TRBD1 (6 bases). The CDR3 is 15 residues long. From germline, CDR1 is SGHRS and CDR2 YFSETQ. Trimming shortened V by 0 bases and J by 9 bases, and 13 bases separated the two germline ends. The CDR3 here is CASSLVAGQISPLHF. The DNA of the CDR3 is TGCGCCAGCAGCTTGGTAGCGGGACAAATTTCACCCCTCCACTTT.

This clone showed up just a few times. The chain couples TRBV27 to TRBJ1-1; maybe TRBD1 (6 bases). The germline gives CDR1 MNHEY, CDR2 SMNVEV (reference sequence). The V end was cut by 7 bases, the J end by 4 bases, with 13 bases between. CDR3 length equals 13 residues. The CDR3 nucleotides are TGTGCCAGCAAGTTAGGGGGTTCCACTGAAGCTTTCTTT. The encoded protein is CASKLGGSTEAFF.

The genes are TRBV5-4 and TRBJ1-2; 11 nucleotides line up with TRBD1. The CDR3 is 14 residues long. Trimming took 4 bases from V and 4 from J; bases not matched to a gene: 3. Germline V gene sequence: CDR1 SGHNT, CDR2 YYREEE (reference sequence). DNA of the CDR3: TGTGCCAGCAGCGGGACAGGGGGGAGCTATGGCTACACCTTC. Amino acid sequence: CASSGTGGSYGYTF.

The chain combines TRBV7-9 with TRBJ2-1; D perhaps matches TRBD1 (6 bases). Between the trimmed V and J ends, which lost 5 bases and 10 bases, there was a span of 12 bases. Looked up from germline, CDR1 is SEHNR and CDR2 is FQNEAQ (reference sequence). The CDR3 length is 12 residues. CDR3 amino acids: CASSHRVTEQFF. The CDR3 DNA sequence: TGTGCCAGCAGCCACAGGGTAACCGAGCAGTTCTTC.

The chain uses TRBV5-5 and TRBJ2-5, with 14 bases that match TRBD2. J was trimmed by 5 bases and V by 4 bases; bases with no gene match: 7. The CDR3 length is 16 residues. Germline V gene data show CDR1 as SGHKS and CDR2 as YYEKEE (reference sequence). The CDR3 DNA is TGTGCCAGCAGCCCCGGACTAGCGGGAGGCCGGGAGACCCAGTACTTC. Protein sequence: CASSPGLAGGRETQYF.

The chain recombines TRBV30 with TRBJ2-3; tentatively, D is TRBD2 (6 bases). The CDR3 has 13 amino acids. Trimming pared 7 bases from V and 2 bases from J, leaving 13 bases between. Germline CDR1 and CDR2: GTSNPN and SVGIG (reference sequence). CDR3 coding DNA: TGTGCCTTAGGCGGGGAAGACACAGATACGCAGTATTTT. This codes for CALGGEDTDTQYF.

This clone has only a few counts. The genes are TRBV28 and TRBJ1-3, with TRBD1 matching over 8 bases. The CDR3 contains 15 residues. V was pared by 3 bases and J by 4 bases, with 5 bases of the junction left unmatched. In germline, CDR1 is MDHEN, CDR2 SYDVKM. CDR3 sequence (DNA): TGTGCCAGCAGTTTGGACAGGGCTAAAGGAAACACCATATATTTT. Translating it yields CASSLDRAKGNTIYF.

The V call is TRBV6-6, the J call TRBJ1-1, with no clear D. Germline V CDR1 and CDR2: MNHNY, SVGAGI (reference sequence). V was clipped by 4 bases and J by 6 bases, with 12 bases between them. The CDR3 is 13 residues long. CDR3 region: CASSSRVNAEAFF. CDR3 in DNA: TGTGCCAGCAGTTCTCGGGTAAACGCTGAAGCTTTCTTT.